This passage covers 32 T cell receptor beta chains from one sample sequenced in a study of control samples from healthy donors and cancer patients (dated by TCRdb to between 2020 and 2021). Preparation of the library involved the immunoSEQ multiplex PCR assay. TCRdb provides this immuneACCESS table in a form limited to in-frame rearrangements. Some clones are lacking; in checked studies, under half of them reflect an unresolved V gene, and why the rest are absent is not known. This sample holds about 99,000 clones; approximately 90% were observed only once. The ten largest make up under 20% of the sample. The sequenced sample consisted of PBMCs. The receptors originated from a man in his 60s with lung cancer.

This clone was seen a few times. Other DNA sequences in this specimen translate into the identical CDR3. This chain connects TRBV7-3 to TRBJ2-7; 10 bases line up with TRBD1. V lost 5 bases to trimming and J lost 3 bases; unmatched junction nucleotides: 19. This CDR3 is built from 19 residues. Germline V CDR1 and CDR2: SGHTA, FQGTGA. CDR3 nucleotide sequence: TGTGCCAGCAGCACCCCCCGGGACAGGGGCGAGGTCAACGACTACGAGCAGTACGTC. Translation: CASSTPRDRGEVNDYEQYV.

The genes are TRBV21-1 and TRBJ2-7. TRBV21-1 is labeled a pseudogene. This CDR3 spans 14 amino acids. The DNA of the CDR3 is TGTGCCAGCAGCAAATTGACGGACGCCTACGAGCAGTACGTC. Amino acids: CASSKLTDAYEQYV.

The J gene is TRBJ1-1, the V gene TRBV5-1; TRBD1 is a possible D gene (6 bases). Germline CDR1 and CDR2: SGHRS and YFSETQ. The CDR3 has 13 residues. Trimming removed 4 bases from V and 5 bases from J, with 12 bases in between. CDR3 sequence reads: CASSPTGLTEAFF. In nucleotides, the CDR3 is TGCGCCAGCAGCCCAACAGGGTTGACTGAAGCTTTCTTT.

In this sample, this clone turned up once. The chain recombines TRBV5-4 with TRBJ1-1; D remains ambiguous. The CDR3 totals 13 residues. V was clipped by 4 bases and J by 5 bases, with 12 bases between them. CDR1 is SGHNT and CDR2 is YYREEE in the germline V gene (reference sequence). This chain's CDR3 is CASSPLVGTEAFF. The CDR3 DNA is TGTGCCAGCAGCCCACTGGTGGGAACTGAAGCTTTCTTT.

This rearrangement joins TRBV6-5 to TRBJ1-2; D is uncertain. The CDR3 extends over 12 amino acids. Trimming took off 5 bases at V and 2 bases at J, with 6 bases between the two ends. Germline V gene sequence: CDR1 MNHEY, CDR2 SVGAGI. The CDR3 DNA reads TGTGCCAGCAGTCCAACAAACTATGGCTACACCTTC. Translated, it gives CASSPTNYGYTF.

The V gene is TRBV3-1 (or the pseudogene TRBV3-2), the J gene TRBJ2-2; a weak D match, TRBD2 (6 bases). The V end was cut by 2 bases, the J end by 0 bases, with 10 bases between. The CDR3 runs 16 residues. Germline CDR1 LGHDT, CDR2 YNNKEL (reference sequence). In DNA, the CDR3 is TGTGCCAGCAGCCAATGGGGAGGATCGAACACCGGGGAGCTGTTTTTT. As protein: CASSQWGGSNTGELFF.

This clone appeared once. CDR3 in DNA: TGCGCCAGCAGCCAAGGAGGGGGACAAAGTTCCTATGGCTACACCTTC. This sequence encodes CASSQGGGQSSYGYTF. This sequence joins TRBV4-1 and TRBJ1-2, with a weak D call TRBD1 (6 bases). CDR1 is MGHRA, CDR2 YSYEKL, per germline. The CDR3 is made up of 16 amino acids. V lost 1 base and J 4 bases, leaving 16 bases between the germline ends.

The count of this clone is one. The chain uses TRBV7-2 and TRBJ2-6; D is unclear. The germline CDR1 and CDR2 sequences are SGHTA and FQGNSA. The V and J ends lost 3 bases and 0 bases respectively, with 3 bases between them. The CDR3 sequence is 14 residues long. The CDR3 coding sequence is TGTGCCAGCAGCTTGGTCTCTGGGGCCAACGTCCTGACTTTC. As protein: CASSLVSGANVLTF.

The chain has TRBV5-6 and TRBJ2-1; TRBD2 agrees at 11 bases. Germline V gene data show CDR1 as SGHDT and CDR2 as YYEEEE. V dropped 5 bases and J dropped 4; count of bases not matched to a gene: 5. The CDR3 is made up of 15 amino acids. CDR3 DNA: TGTGCCAGCAGGACGGGACTAGCGGTTTACAATGAGCAGTTCTTC. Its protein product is CASRTGLAVYNEQFF.

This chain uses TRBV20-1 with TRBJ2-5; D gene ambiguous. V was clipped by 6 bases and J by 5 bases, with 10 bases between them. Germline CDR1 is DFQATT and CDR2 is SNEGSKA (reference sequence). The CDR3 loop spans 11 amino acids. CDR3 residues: CSAPVGETQYF. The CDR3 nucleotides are TGCAGTGCCCCAGTCGGGGAGACCCAGTACTTC.

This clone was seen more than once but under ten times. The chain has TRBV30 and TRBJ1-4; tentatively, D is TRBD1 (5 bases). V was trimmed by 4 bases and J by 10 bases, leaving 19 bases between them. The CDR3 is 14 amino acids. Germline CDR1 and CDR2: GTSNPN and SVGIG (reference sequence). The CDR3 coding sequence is TGTGCCTGGACCAGGGAGGGGAGTGGGAGAAAACTGTTTTTT. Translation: CAWTREGSGRKLFF.

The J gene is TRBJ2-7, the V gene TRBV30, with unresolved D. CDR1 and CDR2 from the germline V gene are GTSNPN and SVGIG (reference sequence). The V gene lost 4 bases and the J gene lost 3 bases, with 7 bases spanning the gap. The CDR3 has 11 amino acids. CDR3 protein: CAWKSDYEQYF. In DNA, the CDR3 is TGTGCCTGGAAAAGCGACTACGAGCAGTACTTC.

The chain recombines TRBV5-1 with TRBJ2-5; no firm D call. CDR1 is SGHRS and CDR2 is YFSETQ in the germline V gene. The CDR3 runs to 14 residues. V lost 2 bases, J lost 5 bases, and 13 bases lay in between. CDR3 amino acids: CASSFAGLVETQYF. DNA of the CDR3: TGCGCCAGCAGCTTTGCAGGATTGGTGGAGACCCAGTACTTC.

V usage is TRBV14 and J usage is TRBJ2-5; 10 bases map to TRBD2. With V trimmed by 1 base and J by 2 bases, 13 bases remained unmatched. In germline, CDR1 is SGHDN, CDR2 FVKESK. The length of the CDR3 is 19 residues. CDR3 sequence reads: CASSQGRVAGGRRQETQYF. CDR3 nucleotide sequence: TGTGCCAGCAGCCAAGGGAGAGTAGCGGGGGGCCGGAGGCAAGAGACCCAGTACTTC.

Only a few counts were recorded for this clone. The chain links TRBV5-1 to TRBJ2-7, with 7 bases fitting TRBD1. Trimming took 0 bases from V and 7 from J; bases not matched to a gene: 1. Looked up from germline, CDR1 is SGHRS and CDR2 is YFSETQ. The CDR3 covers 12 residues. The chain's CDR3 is CASSLETGEQYF. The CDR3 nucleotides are TGCGCCAGCAGCTTGGAGACAGGGGAGCAGTACTTC.

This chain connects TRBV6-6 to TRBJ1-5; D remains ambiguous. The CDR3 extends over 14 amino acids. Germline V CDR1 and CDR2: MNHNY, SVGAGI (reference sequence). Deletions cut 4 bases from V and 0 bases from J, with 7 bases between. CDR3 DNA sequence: TGTGCCAGCAGTTTTGGGGATAGCAATCAGCCCCAGCATTTT. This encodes CASSFGDSNQPQHF.

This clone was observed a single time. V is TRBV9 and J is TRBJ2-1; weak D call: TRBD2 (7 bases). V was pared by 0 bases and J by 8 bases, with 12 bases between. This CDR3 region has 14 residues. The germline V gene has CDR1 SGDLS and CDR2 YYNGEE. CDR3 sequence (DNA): TGTGCCAGCAGCGTAGGCGGGGGCCTTTATGAGCAGTTCTTC. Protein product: CASSVGGGLYEQFF. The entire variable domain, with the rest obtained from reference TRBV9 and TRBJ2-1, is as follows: DSGVTQTPKHLITATGQRVTLRCSPRSGDLSVYWYQQSLDQGLQFLIQYYNGEERAKGNILERFSAQQFPDLHSELNLSSLELGDSALYFCASSVGGGLYEQFFGPGTRLTVL.

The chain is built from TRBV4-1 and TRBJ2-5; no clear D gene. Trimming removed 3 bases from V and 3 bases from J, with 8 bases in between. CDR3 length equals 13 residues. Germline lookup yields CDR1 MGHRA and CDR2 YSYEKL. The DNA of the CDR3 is TGCGCCAGCAGCCAGTGGCAAAAAGAGACCCAGTACTTC. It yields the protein CASSQWQKETQYF.

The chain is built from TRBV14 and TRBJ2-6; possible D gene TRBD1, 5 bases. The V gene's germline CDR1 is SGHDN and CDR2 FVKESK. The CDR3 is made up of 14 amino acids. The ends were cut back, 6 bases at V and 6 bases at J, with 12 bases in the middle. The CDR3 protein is CASRSRQPANVLTF. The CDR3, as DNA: TGTGCCAGCAGAAGCAGACAGCCGGCCAACGTCCTGACTTTC.

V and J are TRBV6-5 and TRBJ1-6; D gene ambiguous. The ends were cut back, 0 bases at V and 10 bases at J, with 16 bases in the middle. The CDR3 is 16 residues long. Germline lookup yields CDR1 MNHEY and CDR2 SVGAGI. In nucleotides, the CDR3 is TGTGCCAGCAGTTACTCGAGTATGGCCTTAAGATCACCCCTCCACTTT. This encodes CASSYSSMALRSPLHF.

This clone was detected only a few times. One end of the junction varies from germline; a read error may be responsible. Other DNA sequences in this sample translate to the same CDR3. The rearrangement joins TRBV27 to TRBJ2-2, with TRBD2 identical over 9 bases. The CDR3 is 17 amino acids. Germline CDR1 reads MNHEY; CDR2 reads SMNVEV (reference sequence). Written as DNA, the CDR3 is TGCGCCAGCAGTTCAGAACCGCGGGGGGGCCGGACCGGGGAGCTGTTTTTT. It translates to CASSSEPRGGRTGELFF.

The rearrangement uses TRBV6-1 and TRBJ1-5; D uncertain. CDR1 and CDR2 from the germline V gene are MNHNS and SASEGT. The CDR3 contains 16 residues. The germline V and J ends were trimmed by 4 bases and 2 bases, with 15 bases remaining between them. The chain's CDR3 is CASSGLGPKGNQPQHF. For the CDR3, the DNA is TGTGCCAGCAGTGGGCTTGGGCCGAAGGGCAATCAGCCCCAGCATTTT.

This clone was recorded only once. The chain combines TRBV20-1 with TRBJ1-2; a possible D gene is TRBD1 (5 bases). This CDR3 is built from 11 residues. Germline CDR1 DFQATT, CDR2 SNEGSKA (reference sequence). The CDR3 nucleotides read TGCAGCGCCGGGGCCCCCTATGGCTACACCTTC. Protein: CSAGAPYGYTF.

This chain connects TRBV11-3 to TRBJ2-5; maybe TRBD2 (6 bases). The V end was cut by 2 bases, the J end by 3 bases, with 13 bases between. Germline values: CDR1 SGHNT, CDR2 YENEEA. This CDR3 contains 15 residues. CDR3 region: CASSLIVGGEETQYF. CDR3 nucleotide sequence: TGTGCCAGCAGCTTAATAGTTGGCGGGGAAGAGACCCAGTACTTC.

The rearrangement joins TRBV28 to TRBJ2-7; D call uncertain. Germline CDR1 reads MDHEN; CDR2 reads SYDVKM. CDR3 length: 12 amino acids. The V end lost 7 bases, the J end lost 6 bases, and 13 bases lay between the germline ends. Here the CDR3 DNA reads TGTGCCAGCACCGGCAGTAGGGTCGAGCAGTACTTC. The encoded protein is CASTGSRVEQYF.

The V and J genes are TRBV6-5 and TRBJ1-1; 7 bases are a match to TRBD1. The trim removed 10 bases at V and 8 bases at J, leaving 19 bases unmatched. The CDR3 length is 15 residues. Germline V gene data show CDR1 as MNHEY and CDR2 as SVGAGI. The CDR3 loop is CATSLRGAVFTEAFF. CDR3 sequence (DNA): TGTGCCACCTCACTCAGGGGGGCCGTTTTCACGGAAGCTTTCTTT.

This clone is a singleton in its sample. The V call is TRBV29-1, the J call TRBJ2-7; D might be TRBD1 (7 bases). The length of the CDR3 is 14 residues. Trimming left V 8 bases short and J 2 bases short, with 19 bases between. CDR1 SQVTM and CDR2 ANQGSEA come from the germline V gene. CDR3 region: CSIVRAGGTYEQYF. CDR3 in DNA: TGCAGCATCGTGAGGGCAGGGGGGACCTACGAGCAGTACTTC.

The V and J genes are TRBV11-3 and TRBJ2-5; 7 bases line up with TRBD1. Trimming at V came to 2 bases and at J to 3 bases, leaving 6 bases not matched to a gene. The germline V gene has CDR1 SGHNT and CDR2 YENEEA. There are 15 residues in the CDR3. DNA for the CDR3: TGTGCCAGCAGCTTACGGTCTGACAGGGAAGAGACCCAGTACTTC. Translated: CASSLRSDREETQYF.

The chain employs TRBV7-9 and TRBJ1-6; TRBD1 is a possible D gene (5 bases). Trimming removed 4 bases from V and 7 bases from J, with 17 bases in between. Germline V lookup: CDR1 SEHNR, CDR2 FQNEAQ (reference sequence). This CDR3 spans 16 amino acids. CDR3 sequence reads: CASSSSRLGDNSPLHF. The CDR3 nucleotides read TGTGCCAGCAGCTCATCCAGGTTGGGGGACAATTCACCCCTCCACTTT.

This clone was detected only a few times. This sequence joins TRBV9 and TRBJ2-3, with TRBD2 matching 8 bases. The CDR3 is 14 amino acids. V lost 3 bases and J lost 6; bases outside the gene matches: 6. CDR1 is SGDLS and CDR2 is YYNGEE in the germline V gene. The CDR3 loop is CASSGSGGRDTQYF. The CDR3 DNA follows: TGTGCCAGCAGCGGGAGCGGGGGCCGGGATACGCAGTATTTT.

CDR3 sequence reads: CASSPGSGRGGLNEQFF. The CDR3 nucleotides read TGCGCCAGCAGCCCTGGGTCGGGGCGGGGGGGCCTCAATGAGCAGTTCTTC. The chain employs TRBV4-1 and TRBJ2-1; TRBD2 aligns across 9 bases. Germline V gene sequence: CDR1 MGHRA, CDR2 YSYEKL. Germline trimming cut 4 bases from V and 6 bases from J; bases unmatched to any gene: 13. The CDR3 contains 17 residues.

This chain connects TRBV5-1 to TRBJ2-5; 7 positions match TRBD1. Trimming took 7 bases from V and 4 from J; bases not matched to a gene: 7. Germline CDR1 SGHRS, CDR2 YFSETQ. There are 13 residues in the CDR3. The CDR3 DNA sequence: TGCGCCAGCTCAAGGGACAGCATAGAGACCCAGTACTTC. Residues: CASSRDSIETQYF. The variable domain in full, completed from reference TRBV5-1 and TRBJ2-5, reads KAGVTQTPRYLIKTRGQQVTLSCSPISGHRSVSWYQQTPGQGLQFLFEYFSETQRNKGNFPGRFSGRQFSNSRSEMNVSTLELGDSALYLCASSRDSIETQYFGPGTRLLVL.